This T cell receptor beta chain appears in the sequencing data of a study of cytomegalovirus exposure and HLA in healthy donors. The V segment lost 5 bases and the J segment 1 base; nucleotides outside the gene matches: 9. This CDR3 comprises 17 residues. Germline lookup yields CDR1 MNHEY and CDR2 SMNVEV (reference sequence). Data came from immunoSEQ multiplex PCR; TCRdb stores just in-frame clones and leaves some out. Found here are some 150,000 clones, 85% to 90% of them singletons; the top ten hold about 3%. The study, taken as a whole, reports: Among TCR beta chains, those listed as cytomegalovirus-associated numbered fewer than 200.

As regards this clone: The antigen remains undetermined.

This clonotype originated in a woman aged 18-35 years in good health and CMV-seropositive. The sample comprised PBMCs. The genes are TRBV27 and TRBJ2-5; TRBD2 aligns across 11 bases. The CDR3: CASSQLLAGGLQETQYF. The CDR3 DNA reads TGTGCCAGCAGTCAACTTCTAGCGGGAGGACTCCAAGAGACCCAGTACTTC.